The present T cell receptor (beta chain) was sequenced within a study of STAT3 mutations in large granular lymphocyte leukemia. Study details: Over half of T-LGLL patients had one or more immunosuppressive regimens. Study-wide points: In T-cell large granular lymphocyte leukemia, about half of patients showed multiple immunodominant subclonotypes.

Sequencing used immunoSEQ multiplex PCR; TCRdb keeps in-frame clones, though not all of them. The table includes roughly 17,000 clones, approximately 90% detected once. About this clone itself: Its cognate antigen is unknown.

The clonotype originates from a man aged 55 to 69 with T-cell large granular lymphocyte leukemia. Some clones in this sample may be carry-over from other donors' samples. The source material was peripheral blood mononuclear cells.

The CDR3 nucleotides read TGTGCCAGCAGCCGTTCGACTAGCGGGAGCTCCTACGAGCAGTACTTC. Translated: CASSRSTSGSSYEQYF. The rearrangement joins TRBV7-9 to TRBJ2-7, with 12 bases identical to TRBD2. CDR1 and CDR2 (germline): SEHNR, FQNEAQ (reference sequence). J gave up 0 bases and V 5 bases, and 5 bases lay outside the gene matches. The CDR3 covers 16 residues.